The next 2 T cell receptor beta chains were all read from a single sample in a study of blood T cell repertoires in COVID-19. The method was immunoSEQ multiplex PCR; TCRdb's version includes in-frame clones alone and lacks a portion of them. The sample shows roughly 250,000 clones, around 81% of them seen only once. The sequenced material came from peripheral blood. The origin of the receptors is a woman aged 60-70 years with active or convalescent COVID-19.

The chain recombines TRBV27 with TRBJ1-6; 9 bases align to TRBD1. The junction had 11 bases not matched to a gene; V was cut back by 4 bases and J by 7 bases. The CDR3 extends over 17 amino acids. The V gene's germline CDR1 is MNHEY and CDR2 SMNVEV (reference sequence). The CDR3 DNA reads TGTGCCAGCAGTTCGAAACAGGGGGCGCCAGGGAATTCACCCCTCCACTTT. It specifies CASSSKQGAPGNSPLHF.

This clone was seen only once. The CDR3 nucleotides read TGTGCCAGCACATCCAGGGGGCGCACAGATACGCAGTATTTT. It translates to CASTSRGRTDTQYF. This chain uses TRBV27 with TRBJ2-3; TRBD1 matches 8 bases. Germline V gene data show CDR1 as MNHEY and CDR2 as SMNVEV (reference sequence). The CDR3 is 14 amino acids. Trimming at V came to 7 bases and at J to 1 base, leaving 4 bases not matched to a gene.